The clone carrying this TCR beta chain was picked up many times. Its target is not known. Using a J-beta primer mix together with a sample-barcoded 5' primer, a second PCR was run for roughly 7 to 11 cycles. TCRdb independently ran MiXCR on the 5' RACE reads; one entry per CDR3 protein. The profile shows about 780,000 distinct CDR3 sequences, around 50% of them singletons. The data originate from a study of blood T cells in healthy people across ages. Study conclusions and caveats: Age advanced and TCR beta diversity per million T cells fell, roughly linearly.

The V end was cut by 3 bases, the J end by 1 base, with 7 bases between. This CDR3 has 15 amino acids. Germline CDR1 and CDR2: SEHNR and FQNEAQ (reference sequence). The specimen sequenced was blood. The gene calls are TRBV7-9 and TRBJ2-6; D is unclear. The receptor was isolated from an elderly man in good health. The CDR3 nucleotides are TGTGCCAGCAGCTTCGATGGATCTGGGGCCAACGTCCTGACTTTC. Protein: CASSFDGSGANVLTF.